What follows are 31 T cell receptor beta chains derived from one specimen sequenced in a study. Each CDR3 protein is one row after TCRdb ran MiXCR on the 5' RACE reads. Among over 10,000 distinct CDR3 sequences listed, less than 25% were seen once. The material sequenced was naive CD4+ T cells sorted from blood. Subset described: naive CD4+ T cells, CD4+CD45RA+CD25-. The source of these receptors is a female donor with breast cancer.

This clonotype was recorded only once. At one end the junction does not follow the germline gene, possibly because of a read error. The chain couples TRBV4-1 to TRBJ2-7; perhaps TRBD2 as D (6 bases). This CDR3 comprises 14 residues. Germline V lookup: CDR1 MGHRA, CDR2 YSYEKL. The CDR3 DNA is TGCGCCAGCTGCCAAGGATTACTAGCAGCCGAGCAGTACTTC. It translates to CASCQGLLAAEQYF.

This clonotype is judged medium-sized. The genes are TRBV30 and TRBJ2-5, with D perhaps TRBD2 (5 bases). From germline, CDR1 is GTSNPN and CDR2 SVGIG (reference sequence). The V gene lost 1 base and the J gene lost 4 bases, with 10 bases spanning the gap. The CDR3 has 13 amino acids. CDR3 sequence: CAWSGGQAETQYF. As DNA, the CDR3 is TGTGCCTGGAGTGGAGGGCAGGCAGAGACCCAGTACTTC.

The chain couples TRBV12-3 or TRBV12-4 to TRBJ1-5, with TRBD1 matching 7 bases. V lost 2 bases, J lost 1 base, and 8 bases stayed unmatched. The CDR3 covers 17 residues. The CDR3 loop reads CASSLSLTGVSNQPQHF. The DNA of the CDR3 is TGTGCCAGCAGTTTAAGCCTCACAGGGGTCAGCAATCAGCCCCAGCATTTT.

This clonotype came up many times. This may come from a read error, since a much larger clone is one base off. The CDR3 DNA follows: TGCAGTGCTGGCTCAGGGCTATGGAATTCACCCCTCCACTTT. It specifies CSAGSGLWNSPLHF. The rearrangement uses TRBV20-1 and TRBJ1-6; maybe TRBD1 (5 bases). Trimming stripped 5 bases from V and 7 bases from J, with 15 bases between. The CDR3 runs 14 residues. Per the germline V gene, CDR1 is DFQATT and CDR2 is SNEGSKA (reference sequence).

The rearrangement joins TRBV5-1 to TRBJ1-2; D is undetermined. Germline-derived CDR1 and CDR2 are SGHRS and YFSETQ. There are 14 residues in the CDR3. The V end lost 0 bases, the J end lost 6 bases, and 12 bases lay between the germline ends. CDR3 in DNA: TGCGCCAGCAGCTTGGGGACTCGGGCTAATGGCTACACCTTC. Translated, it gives CASSLGTRANGYTF.

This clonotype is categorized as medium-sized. The CDR3 here is CASALGYNEQFF. The CDR3 DNA follows: TGCGCCAGCGCATTGGGGTACAATGAGCAGTTCTTC. This chain joins TRBV5-1 and TRBJ2-1; no clear D. CDR1 and CDR2 from the germline V gene are SGHRS and YFSETQ. The CDR3 loop spans 12 amino acids. The V and J ends lost 7 bases and 4 bases respectively, with 9 bases between them.

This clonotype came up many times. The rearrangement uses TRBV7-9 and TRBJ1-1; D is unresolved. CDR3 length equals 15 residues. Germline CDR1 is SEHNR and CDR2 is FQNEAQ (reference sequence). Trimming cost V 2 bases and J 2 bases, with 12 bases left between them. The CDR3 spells CASSLTGLYNTEAFF. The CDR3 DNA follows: TGTGCCAGCAGCTTAACGGGGTTATATAACACTGAAGCTTTCTTT.

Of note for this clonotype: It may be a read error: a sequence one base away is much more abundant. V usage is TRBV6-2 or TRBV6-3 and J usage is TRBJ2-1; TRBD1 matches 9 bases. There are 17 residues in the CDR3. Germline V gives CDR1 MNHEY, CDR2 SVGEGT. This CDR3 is CACRDQTGTGTYNEQFF. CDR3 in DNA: TGTGCCTGCAGAGACCAAACCGGGACAGGGACTTACAATGAGCAGTTCTTC.

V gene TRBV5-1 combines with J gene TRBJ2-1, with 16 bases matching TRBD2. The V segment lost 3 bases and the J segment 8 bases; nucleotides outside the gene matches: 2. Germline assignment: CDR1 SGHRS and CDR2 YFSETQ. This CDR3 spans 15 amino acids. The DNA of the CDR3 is TGCGCCAGCAGCTGGGGGACTAGCGGGAGGGATGAGCAGTTCTTC. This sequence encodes CASSWGTSGRDEQFF.

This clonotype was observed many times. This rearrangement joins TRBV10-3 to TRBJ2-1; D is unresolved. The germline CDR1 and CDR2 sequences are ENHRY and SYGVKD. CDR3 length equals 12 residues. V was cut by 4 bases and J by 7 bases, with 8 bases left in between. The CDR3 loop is CAISVIGNEQFF. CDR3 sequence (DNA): TGTGCCATCAGTGTGATCGGGAATGAGCAGTTCTTC.

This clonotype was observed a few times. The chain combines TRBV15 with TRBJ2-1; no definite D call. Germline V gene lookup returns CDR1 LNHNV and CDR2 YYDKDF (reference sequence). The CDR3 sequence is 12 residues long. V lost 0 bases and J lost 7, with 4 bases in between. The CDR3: CATSRDRNEQFF. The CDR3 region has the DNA TGTGCCACCAGCAGAGATCGAAATGAGCAGTTCTTC.

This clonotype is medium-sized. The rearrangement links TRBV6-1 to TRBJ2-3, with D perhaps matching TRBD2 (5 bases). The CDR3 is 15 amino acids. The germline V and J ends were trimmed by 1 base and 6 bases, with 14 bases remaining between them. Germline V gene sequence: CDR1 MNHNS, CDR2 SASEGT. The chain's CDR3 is CASSEGPAGGDTQYF. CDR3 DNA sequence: TGTGCCAGCAGTGAAGGTCCCGCGGGTGGGGATACGCAGTATTTT.

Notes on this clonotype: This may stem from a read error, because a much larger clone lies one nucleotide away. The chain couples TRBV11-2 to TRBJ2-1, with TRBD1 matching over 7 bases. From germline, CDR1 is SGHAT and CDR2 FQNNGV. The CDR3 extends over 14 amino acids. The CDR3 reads CANSLGGPYNEQFF. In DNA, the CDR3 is TGTGCCAACAGCTTAGGGGGCCCATACAATGAGCAGTTCTTC.

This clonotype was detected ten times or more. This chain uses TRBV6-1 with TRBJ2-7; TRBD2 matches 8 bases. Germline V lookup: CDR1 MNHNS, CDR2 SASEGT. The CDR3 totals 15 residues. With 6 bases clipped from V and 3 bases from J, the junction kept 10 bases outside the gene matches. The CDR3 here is CASSKPTSGYYEQYF. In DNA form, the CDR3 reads TGTGCCAGCAGCAAGCCCACTAGCGGTTACTACGAGCAGTACTTC.

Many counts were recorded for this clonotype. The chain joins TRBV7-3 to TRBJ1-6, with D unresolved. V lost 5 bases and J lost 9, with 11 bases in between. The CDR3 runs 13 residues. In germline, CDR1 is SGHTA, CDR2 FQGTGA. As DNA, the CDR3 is TGTGCCAGCAGCCCTGAACTAGGTTCACCCCTCCACTTT. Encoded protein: CASSPELGSPLHF.

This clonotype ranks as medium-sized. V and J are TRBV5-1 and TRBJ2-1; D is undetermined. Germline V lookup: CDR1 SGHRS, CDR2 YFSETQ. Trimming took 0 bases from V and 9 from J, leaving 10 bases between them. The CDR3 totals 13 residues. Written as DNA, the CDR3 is TGCGCCAGCAGCTTGGTTCCTAGTAGTGAGCAGTTCTTC. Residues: CASSLVPSSEQFF.

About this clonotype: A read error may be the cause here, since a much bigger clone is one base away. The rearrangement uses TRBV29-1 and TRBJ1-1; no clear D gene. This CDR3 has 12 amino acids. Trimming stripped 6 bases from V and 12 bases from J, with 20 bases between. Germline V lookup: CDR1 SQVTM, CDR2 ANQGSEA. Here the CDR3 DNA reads TGCAGCGTCGGGTGGCAGGCCTGCGGAACTTTCTTT. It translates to CSVGWQACGTFF.

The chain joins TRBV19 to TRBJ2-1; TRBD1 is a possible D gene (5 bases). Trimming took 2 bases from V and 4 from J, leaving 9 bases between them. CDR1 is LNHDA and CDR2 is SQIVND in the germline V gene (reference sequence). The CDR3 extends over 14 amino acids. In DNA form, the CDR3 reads TGTGCCAGTAGTATACAGGGTCGGTACAATGAGCAGTTCTTC. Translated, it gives CASSIQGRYNEQFF. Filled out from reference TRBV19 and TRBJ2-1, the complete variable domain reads DGGITQSPKYLFRKEGQNVTLSCEQNLNHDAMYWYRQDPGQGLRLIYYSQIVNDFQKGDIAEGYSVSREKKESFPLTVTSAQKNPTAFYLCASSIQGRYNEQFFGPGTRLTVL.

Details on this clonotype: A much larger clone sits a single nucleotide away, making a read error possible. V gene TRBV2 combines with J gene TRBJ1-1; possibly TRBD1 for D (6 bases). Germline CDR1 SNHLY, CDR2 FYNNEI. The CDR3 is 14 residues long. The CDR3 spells CANSEWGRVTEAFF. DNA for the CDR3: TGTGCCAACAGTGAGTGGGGGCGGGTCACTGAAGCTTTCTTT.

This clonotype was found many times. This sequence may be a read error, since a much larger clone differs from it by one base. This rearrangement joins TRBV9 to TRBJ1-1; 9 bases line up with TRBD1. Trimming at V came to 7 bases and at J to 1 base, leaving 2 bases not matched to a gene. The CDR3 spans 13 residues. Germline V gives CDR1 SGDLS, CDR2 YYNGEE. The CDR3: CASGTGRNTEAFF. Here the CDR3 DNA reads TGTGCCAGCGGGACAGGGCGGAACACTGAAGCTTTCTTT. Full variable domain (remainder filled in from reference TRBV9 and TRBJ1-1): DSGVTQTPKHLITATGQRVTLRCSPRSGDLSVYWYQQSLDQGLQFLIQYYNGEERAKGNILERFSAQQFPDLHSELNLSSLELGDSALYFCASGTGRNTEAFFGQGTRLTVV.

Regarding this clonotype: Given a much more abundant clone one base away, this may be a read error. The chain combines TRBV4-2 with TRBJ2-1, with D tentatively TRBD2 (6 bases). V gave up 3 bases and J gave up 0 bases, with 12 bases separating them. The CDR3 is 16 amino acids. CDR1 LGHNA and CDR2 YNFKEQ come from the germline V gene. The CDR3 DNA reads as TGTGCCAGCAGCCACTTTAGCGGATCCTCCTACAATGAGCAGTTCTTC. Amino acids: CASSHFSGSSYNEQFF.

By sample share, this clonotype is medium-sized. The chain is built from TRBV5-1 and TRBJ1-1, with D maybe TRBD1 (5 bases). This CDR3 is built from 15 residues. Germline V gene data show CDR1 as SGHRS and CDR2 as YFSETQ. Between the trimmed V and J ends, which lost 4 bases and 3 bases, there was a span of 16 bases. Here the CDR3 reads CASSPGGITDTEAFF. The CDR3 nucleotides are TGCGCCAGCAGCCCGGGGGGGATAACTGACACTGAAGCTTTCTTT.

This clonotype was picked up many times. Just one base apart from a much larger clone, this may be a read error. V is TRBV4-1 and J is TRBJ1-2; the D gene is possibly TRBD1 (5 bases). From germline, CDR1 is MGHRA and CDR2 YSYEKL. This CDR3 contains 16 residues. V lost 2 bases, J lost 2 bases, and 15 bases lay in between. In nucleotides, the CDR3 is TGCGCCAGCAGCCAATCCTACAGGAGTAGCAACTATGGCTACACCTTC. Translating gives CASSQSYRSSNYGYTF.

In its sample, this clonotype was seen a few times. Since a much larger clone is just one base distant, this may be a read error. CDR3 DNA: TGCGCCAGCAGCCAGGGGGCTGGCACCGGGGAGCTGTCTTTT. Protein: CASSQGAGTGELSF. This sequence joins TRBV4-1 and TRBJ2-2; maybe TRBD1 (6 bases). CDR1 and CDR2 (germline): MGHRA, YSYEKL. The CDR3 has 14 amino acids.

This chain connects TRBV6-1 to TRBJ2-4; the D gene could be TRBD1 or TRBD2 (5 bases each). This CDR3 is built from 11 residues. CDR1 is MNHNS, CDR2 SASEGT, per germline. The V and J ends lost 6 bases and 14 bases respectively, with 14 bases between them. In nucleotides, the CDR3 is TGTGCCAGCAGGCGGACGGGACGGAAGTACTTC. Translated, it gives CASRRTGRKYF.

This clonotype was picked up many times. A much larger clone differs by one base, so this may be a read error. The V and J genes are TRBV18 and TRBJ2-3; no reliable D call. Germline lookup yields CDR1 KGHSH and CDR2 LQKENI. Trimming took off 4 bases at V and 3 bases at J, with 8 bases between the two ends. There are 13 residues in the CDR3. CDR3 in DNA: TGTGCCAGCTCACTTGATGTGACAGATACGCAGTATTTT. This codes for CASSLDVTDTQYF.

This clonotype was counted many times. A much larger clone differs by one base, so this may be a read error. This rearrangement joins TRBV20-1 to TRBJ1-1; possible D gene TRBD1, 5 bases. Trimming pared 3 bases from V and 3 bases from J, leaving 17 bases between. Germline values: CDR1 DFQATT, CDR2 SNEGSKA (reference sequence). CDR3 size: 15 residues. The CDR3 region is CSARRSSGRDTEAFF. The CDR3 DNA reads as TGCAGTGCTAGGAGGTCGTCAGGGCGGGACACTGAAGCTTTCTTT.

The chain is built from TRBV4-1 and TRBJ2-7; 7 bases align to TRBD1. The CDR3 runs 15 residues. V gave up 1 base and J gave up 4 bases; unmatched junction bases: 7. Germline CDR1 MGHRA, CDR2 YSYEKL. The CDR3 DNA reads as TGCGCCAGCAGCCAAGTCATGACAGGGCGATACGAGCAGTACTTC. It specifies CASSQVMTGRYEQYF.

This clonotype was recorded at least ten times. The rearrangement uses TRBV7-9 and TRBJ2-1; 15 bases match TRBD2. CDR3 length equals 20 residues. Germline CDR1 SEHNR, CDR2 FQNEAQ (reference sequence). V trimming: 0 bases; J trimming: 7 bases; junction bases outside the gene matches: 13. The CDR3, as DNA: TGTGCCAGCAGCTTAGCCAGGACTAGCGGGAGGGCCGAAGGGAGGAATGAGCAGTTCTTC. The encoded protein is CASSLARTSGRAEGRNEQFF. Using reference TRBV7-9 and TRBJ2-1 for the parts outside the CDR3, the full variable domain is DTGVSQNPRHKITKRGQNVTFRCDPISEHNRLYWYRQTLGQGPEFLTYFQNEAQLEKSRLLSDRFSAERPKGSFSTLEIQRTEQGDSAMYLCASSLARTSGRAEGRNEQFFGPGTRLTVL.

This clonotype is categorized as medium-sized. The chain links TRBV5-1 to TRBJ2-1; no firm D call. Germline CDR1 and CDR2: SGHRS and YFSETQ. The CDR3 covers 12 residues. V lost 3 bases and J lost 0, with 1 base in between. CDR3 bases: TGCGCCAGCAGCTACTCCTACAATGAGCAGTTCTTC. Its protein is CASSYSYNEQFF. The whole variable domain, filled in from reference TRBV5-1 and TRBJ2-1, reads KAGVTQTPRYLIKTRGQQVTLSCSPISGHRSVSWYQQTPGQGLQFLFEYFSETQRNKGNFPGRFSGRQFSNSRSEMNVSTLELGDSALYLCASSYSYNEQFFGPGTRLTVL.

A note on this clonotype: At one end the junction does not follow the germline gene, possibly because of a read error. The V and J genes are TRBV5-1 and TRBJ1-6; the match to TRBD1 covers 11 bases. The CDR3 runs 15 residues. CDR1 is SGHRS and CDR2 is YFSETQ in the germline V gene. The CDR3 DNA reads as TGCGCCGGCAGCCTCCGGGACAGGGGGAGTTCACCCCTCCACTTT. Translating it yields CAGSLRDRGSSPLHF.